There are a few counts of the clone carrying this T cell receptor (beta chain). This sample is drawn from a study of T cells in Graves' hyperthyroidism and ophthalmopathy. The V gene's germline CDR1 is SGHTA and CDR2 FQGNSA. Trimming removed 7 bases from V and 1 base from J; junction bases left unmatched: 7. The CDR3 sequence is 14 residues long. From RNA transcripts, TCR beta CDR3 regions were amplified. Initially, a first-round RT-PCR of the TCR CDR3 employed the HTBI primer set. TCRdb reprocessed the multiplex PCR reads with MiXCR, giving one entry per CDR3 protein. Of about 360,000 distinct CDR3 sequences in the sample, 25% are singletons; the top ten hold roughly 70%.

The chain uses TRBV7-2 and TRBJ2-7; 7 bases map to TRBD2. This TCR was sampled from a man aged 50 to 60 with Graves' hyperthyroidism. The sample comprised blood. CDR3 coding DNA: TGTGCCAGCACCCGGGAGGCTACTTCCTACGAGCAGTACTTC. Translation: CASTREATSYEQYF.